This entry features one TCR beta chain sequence. The antigen is unknown. The sample belongs to a study of cytomegalovirus exposure and HLA in healthy donors. This CDR3 region has 16 residues. Germline assignment: CDR1 LGHNA and CDR2 YSLEER. The junction had 5 bases not matched to a gene; V was cut back by 0 bases and J by 5 bases. Points from the study as a whole: Researchers catalogued about 160 TCR beta chains as cytomegalovirus-associated.

Sequencing used immunoSEQ multiplex PCR; TCRdb keeps in-frame clones, though not all of them. Altogether about 110,000 clones are present, 88% being singletons, with the ten largest covering roughly 1.4%. This rearrangement joins TRBV4-3 to TRBJ2-2; 8 bases match TRBD2. Specimen: PBMCs. The clonotype comes from a woman aged 30 to 39 in good health and CMV-seropositive. CDR3 nucleotide sequence: TGCGCCAGCAGCCAAGATTCCGGGGGGGTAACCGGGGAGCTGTTTTTT. This codes for CASSQDSGGVTGELFF.